These T cell receptor beta chains were read from a single sample in a study of blood T cell repertoires in COVID-19. Repertoires were generated with immunoSEQ multiplex PCR, while TCRdb's copy carries only in-frame clones and drops some. The data hold fewer than 500,000 clones, with approximately 90% observed a single time. The sequenced sample was PBMCs or T cells enriched from blood (not recorded which). Receptor source: a woman aged 30 to 39 with acute COVID-19. Each CDR3 is given with its conserved first and last residue. D genes are given only for firm matches. Rows may omit the clone size; those that give it use once, few, many or a size class.

cdr3_length j_call v_call clone_size d_call cdr3_aa cdr3_nt
15 TRBJ2-2 TRBV11-3 NA TRBD2 CASSSRGGSTGELFF TGTGCCAGCAGCTCTCGGGGGGGCTCGACCGGGGAGCTGTTTTTT
20 TRBJ2-6 TRBV7-8 NA TRBD2 CASSLLTSGGVSSGANVLTF TGTGCCAGCAGCTTACTCACTAGCGGGGGTGTTTCCTCTGGGGCCAACGTCCTGACTTTC
12 TRBJ1-1 TRBV2 NA NA CASGGGFYEAFF TGTGCCAGCGGTGGAGGTTTTTATGAAGCTTTCTTT
15 TRBJ1-1 TRBV5-6 NA TRBD1 CASSLGTGGNTEAFF TGTGCCAGCAGCCTCGGGACAGGGGGCAACACTGAAGCTTTCTTT
15 TRBJ2-1 TRBV18 NA TRBD2 CASSPGQRGVNEQFF TGTGCCAGCTCACCAGGCCAGCGGGGGGTCAATGAGCAGTTCTTC
11 TRBJ1-2 TRBV3-1/TRBV3-2 NA NA CASRGRGGYTF TGTGCCAGCAGGGGCCGGGGTGGCTACACCTTC
17 TRBJ2-1 TRBV18 few TRBD1 CASSPSFVTGWVNEQFF TGTGCCAGCTCACCGTCCTTTGTGACAGGGTGGGTGAATGAGCAGTTCTTC
13 TRBJ2-7 TRBV2 NA NA CASSGQVAYEQYF TGTGCCAGCAGTGGACAGGTCGCCTACGAGCAGTACTTC
13 TRBJ1-1 TRBV4-1 NA NA CASSQSRWTEAFF TGCGCCAGCAGCCAATCTAGGTGGACTGAAGCTTTCTTT
13 TRBJ1-1 TRBV11-2 few NA CASRLGGLSEAFF TGTGCCAGCAGGTTAGGAGGTCTTTCTGAAGCTTTCTTT
20 TRBJ1-4 TRBV2 few TRBD1 CASSDIQPGTGGEVGEKLFF TGTGCCAGCAGTGATATCCAGCCGGGGACAGGGGGGGAAGTGGGTGAAAAACTGTTTTTT
15 TRBJ2-1 TRBV7-2 NA TRBD2 CASSRTSSPKIIGFF TGTGCCAGCAGCCGGACTAGCTCCCCTAAAATTATTGGGTTCTTC
14 TRBJ1-1 TRBV7-8 NA TRBD1 CASRSRGSGTEAFF TGTGCCAGCAGGTCCAGGGGGTCGGGCACTGAAGCTTTCTTT
13 TRBJ2-1 TRBV2 NA NA CASSVNTYNEQFF TGTGCCAGCAGTGTTAACACCTACAATGAGCAGTTCTTC
16 TRBJ2-3 TRBV7-8 NA TRBD2 CASSKRTSGTLDTQYF TGTGCCAGCAGCAAAAGGACTAGCGGTACGTTAGATACGCAGTATTTT
17 TRBJ1-1 TRBV21-1 NA NA CASSMETGENDIDEAFF TGTGCCAGCAGCATGGAGACAGGGGAGAATGATATCGATGAAGCTTTCTTT
15 TRBJ2-6 TRBV28 NA NA CASSFHAVGANVLTF TGTGCCAGCAGTTTCCACGCGGTCGGGGCCAACGTCCTGACTTTC
12 TRBJ1-5 TRBV12-5 NA NA CASGLTLGPQHF TGTGCTAGTGGTTTGACCCTAGGGCCCCAGCATTTT
16 TRBJ1-4 TRBV7-6 few TRBD1 CASSGRLTGGEEKLFF TGTGCCAGCAGCGGCCGCCTGACAGGGGGTGAGGAAAAACTGTTTTTT
15 TRBJ1-1 TRBV15 NA NA CATSRDGGGNTEAFF TGTGCCACCAGCAGAGACGGTGGCGGGAACACTGAAGCTTTCTTT
13 TRBJ1-3 TRBV27 once NA CAKAGLGGNTIYF TGTGCCAAGGCGGGGCTTGGGGGAAACACCATATATTTT
13 TRBJ1-1 TRBV6-5 NA NA CASSYGRWGQAFF TGTGCCAGCAGTTACGGGAGATGGGGGCAAGCTTTCTTT
20 TRBJ2-2 TRBV3-1/TRBV3-2 NA TRBD2 CASSQDLLAGGFGGTGELFF TGTGCCAGCAGCCAAGACTTACTAGCGGGGGGGTTTGGCGGCACCGGGGAGCTGTTTTTT
14 TRBJ2-7 TRBV5-6 NA TRBD1 CASSWGQIDSEQYF TGTGCCAGCAGCTGGGGACAGATCGATTCCGAGCAGTACTTC
14 TRBJ1-4 TRBV27 NA NA CASKVGGAREKLFF TGTGCCAGCAAGGTGGGGGGGGCTCGCGAAAAACTGTTTTTT
14 TRBJ1-2 TRBV5-4 NA NA CASSADSGETGYTF TGTGCCAGCAGCGCAGACTCAGGGGAGACGGGCTACACCTTC
16 TRBJ2-1 TRBV19 NA TRBD1 CASSIVTGGTYNEQFF TGTGCCAGTAGTATCGTTACAGGGGGAACCTACAATGAGCAGTTCTTC
12 TRBJ1-3 TRBV19 once NA CASSLPADTIYF TGTGCCAGTAGTCTTCCTGCAGACACCATATATTTT
17 TRBJ2-3 TRBV7-3 NA NA CASSPTTQGGVTDTQYF TGTGCCAGCAGCCCGACGACACAGGGGGGGGTCACAGATACGCAGTATTTT
12 TRBJ2-1 TRBV24-1 NA NA CATMAPWHEQFF TGTGCCACCATGGCTCCTTGGCATGAGCAGTTCTTC
12 TRBJ2-7 TRBV7-2 NA NA CASSPGFNEQYF TGTGCCAGCAGCCCGGGTTTTAACGAGCAGTACTTC
19 TRBJ1-1 TRBV7-2 NA TRBD1 CASSLVPGQGFWWNTEAFF TGTGCCAGCAGCTTAGTTCCGGGACAGGGGTTTTGGTGGAACACTGAAGCTTTCTTT
13 TRBJ1-1 TRBV7-6 NA NA CASSKTANTEAFF TGTGCCAGCAGCAAGACAGCGAACACTGAAGCTTTCTTT
15 TRBJ2-7 TRBV6-5 NA TRBD1 CASSRGTGFSYEQYF TGTGCCAGCAGTCGCGGGACAGGCTTTTCCTACGAGCAGTACTTC
13 TRBJ2-5 TRBV7-8 NA TRBD2 CATLAGGEETQYF TGTGCCACTCTAGCGGGGGGAGAAGAGACCCAGTACTTC
13 TRBJ1-2 TRBV5-4 NA TRBD1 CASSLDRGYGYTF TGTGCCAGCAGCTTGGACAGGGGGTATGGCTACACCTTC
11 TRBJ2-5 TRBV7-2 NA NA CASRQQETQYF TGTGCCAGCAGACAACAAGAGACCCAGTACTTC
14 TRBJ2-7 TRBV20-1 NA TRBD2 CSASSGGSSYEQYF TGCAGTGCTAGTAGCGGGGGGAGCTCCTACGAGCAGTACTTC
13 TRBJ1-2 TRBV5-1 NA NA CASSLLESYGYTF TGCGCCAGCAGCTTGCTGGAGAGCTATGGCTACACCTTC
16 TRBJ2-3 TRBV4-1 NA TRBD2 CASSQGLAGGQDTQYF TGCGCCAGCAGCCAAGGACTAGCGGGGGGGCAAGATACGCAGTATTTT
15 TRBJ1-2 TRBV24-1 once TRBD1 CATNYTGQGAGGYTF TGTGCCACCAATTATACAGGACAGGGGGCAGGTGGCTACACCTTC
15 TRBJ2-2 TRBV5-1 NA TRBD2 CASSSTSGGTGELFF TGCGCCAGCAGCTCCACTAGCGGGGGGACCGGGGAGCTGTTTTTT
13 TRBJ1-2 TRBV30 NA TRBD1 CAWSAKQGRGYTF TGTGCCTGGAGTGCAAAACAGGGGCGAGGCTACACCTTC
13 TRBJ1-1 TRBV6-5 once NA CASRVDRLGEAFF TGTGCCAGCAGGGTAGACAGGCTAGGGGAAGCTTTCTTT
14 TRBJ1-2 TRBV29-1 NA NA CSVTPGSSNYGYTF TGCAGCGTTACCCCAGGTTCGTCTAACTATGGCTACACCTTC
13 TRBJ1-1 TRBV29-1 few NA CSAHRTPNTEAFF TGCAGCGCCCATCGGACACCGAACACTGAAGCTTTCTTT
13 TRBJ1-1 TRBV10-2 NA NA CASSDSGYTEAFF TGCGCCAGCAGTGATTCAGGGTACACTGAAGCTTTCTTT
18 TRBJ2-1 TRBV9 NA TRBD2 CASSVDARTSGGNNEQFF TGTGCCAGCAGCGTAGACGCCCGAACAAGCGGGGGGAACAATGAGCAGTTCTTC